The 9 T cell receptor beta chains below come from one sample, sequenced in a study of T-cell reconstitution after alpha-beta-depleted transplantation in children. Library preparation (for TCRbeta) was performed with unique molecular identifiers. In TCRdb, the PCR reads were re-called with MiXCR into one record per CDR3 protein. The sample carries roughly 200,000 distinct CDR3 sequences, about a tenth recorded once. The sample was PBMCs, taken before TCRalphabeta/CD19-depleted stem cell transplant. All receptors come from a child younger than two with acute myeloid leukemia, due to receive a stem cell transplant.

Ten or more counts support this clonotype. The chain has TRBV19 and TRBJ1-1; TRBD1 matches 7 bases. Germline CDR1 and CDR2: LNHDA and SQIVND (reference sequence). The CDR3 is 14 residues long. Trimming removed 4 bases from V and 10 bases from J; junction bases left unmatched: 12. The CDR3 is CASSRYGQGDVAFF. The CDR3 nucleotides read TGTGCCAGTAGTAGGTACGGGCAGGGGGATGTAGCTTTCTTT.

Many counts were recorded for this clonotype. This rearrangement joins TRBV5-1 to TRBJ2-3; D ambiguous. Germline V CDR1 and CDR2: SGHRS, YFSETQ. The CDR3 is 15 amino acids. Between the trimmed V and J ends, which lost 1 base and 0 bases, there was a span of 9 bases. CDR3 in DNA: TGCGCCAGCAGCTTGAATGGCGGTAGCACAGATACGCAGTATTTT. As protein: CASSLNGGSTDTQYF. The entire variable domain, with the rest obtained from reference TRBV5-1 and TRBJ2-3, is as follows: KAGVTQTPRYLIKTRGQQVTLSCSPISGHRSVSWYQQTPGQGLQFLFEYFSETQRNKGNFPGRFSGRQFSNSRSEMNVSTLELGDSALYLCASSLNGGSTDTQYFGPGTRLTVL.

This clonotype has more than one count but fewer than ten. J is TRBJ2-2 and V is TRBV18; no clear D gene. The CDR3 has 12 residues. Looked up from germline, CDR1 is KGHSH and CDR2 is LQKENI. With 5 bases removed from V and 5 bases from J, the gap between germline ends came to 6 bases. The CDR3 coding sequence is TGTGCCAGCTCAACCATTACCGGGGAGCTGTTTTTT. Protein sequence: CASSTITGELFF.

The CDR3 is CASSGHNEQFF. Here the CDR3 DNA reads TGTGCCAGCAGCGGGCACAATGAGCAGTTCTTC. The V call is TRBV11-2, the J call TRBJ2-1, with unresolved D. The ends were cut back, 5 bases at V and 5 bases at J, with 4 bases in the middle. The CDR3 sequence is 11 residues long. CDR1 SGHAT and CDR2 FQNNGV come from the germline V gene.

This clonotype appeared many times. The CDR3 nucleotides are TGTGCCAGCAGCTCGGAAGCCGGGACCCAGTACTTC. As protein: CASSSEAGTQYF. The rearrangement links TRBV7-2 to TRBJ2-5, with unresolved D. The V end was cut by 4 bases, the J end by 7 bases, with 10 bases between. The germline gives CDR1 SGHTA, CDR2 FQGNSA. CDR3 size: 12 residues.

This clonotype has only a few counts. The chain couples TRBV6-1 to TRBJ1-3; no clear D gene. Trimming took off 6 bases at V and 1 base at J, with 16 bases between the two ends. Germline V CDR1 and CDR2: MNHNS, SASEGT. This CDR3 has 16 residues. Written as DNA, the CDR3 is TGTGCCAGCAGCACCCTTCTCGGGGTTTCTGGAAACACCATATATTTT. Translating gives CASSTLLGVSGNTIYF.

This chain connects TRBV7-8 to TRBJ2-5; 9 positions match TRBD2. The V and J ends lost 6 bases and 5 bases, in that order; junction bases with no gene match: 13. The germline V gene encodes CDR1 SGHVS and CDR2 FQNEAQ. This CDR3 has 16 amino acids. The CDR3 region has the DNA TGTGCCAGCAGTGATAGGGGGTTGGGACTAGCCGAGACCCAGTACTTC. Its translation is CASSDRGLGLAETQYF.

This clonotype was seen at least ten times. V gene TRBV7-2 combines with J gene TRBJ2-7; maybe TRBD1 (5 bases). The germline CDR1 and CDR2 sequences are SGHTA and FQGNSA. This CDR3 has 13 residues. Trimming shortened V by 5 bases and J by 3 bases, and 11 bases separated the two germline ends. The chain's CDR3 is CASSTTQVYEQYF. The CDR3 coding sequence is TGTGCCAGCAGCACGACACAGGTCTACGAGCAGTACTTC. The full variable domain, with the rest looked up from reference TRBV7-2 and TRBJ2-7, is GAGVSQSPSNKVTEKGKDVELRCDPISGHTALYWYRQSLGQGLEFLIYFQGNSAPDKSGLPSDRFSAERTGGSVSTLTIQRTQQEDSAVYLCASSTTQVYEQYFGPGTRLTVT.

This clonotype was observed many times. The gene calls are TRBV2 and TRBJ1-2, with TRBD1 as a possible D gene (5 bases). V gave up 6 bases and J gave up 4 bases, with 12 bases separating them. The CDR3 sequence is 13 residues long. Germline CDR1 is SNHLY and CDR2 is FYNNEI. The CDR3 loop is CASSPIDSYGYTF. CDR3 DNA: TGTGCCAGCAGCCCCATTGACAGCTATGGCTACACCTTC.